This T cell receptor (beta chain) is drawn from a study of blood T cell repertoires in COVID-19. Germline V lookup: CDR1 SGHRS, CDR2 YFSETQ. V lost 1 base to trimming and J lost 3 bases; unmatched junction nucleotides: 1. This CDR3 has 13 residues. Profiling relied on immunoSEQ multiplex PCR, and the TCRdb table lists in-frame clones only, not all of them. The profile covers 150,000 to 170,000 clones, with around 84% appearing a single time and about 7.7% taken by the ten largest. The chain is built from TRBV5-1 and TRBJ2-7; TRBD1 agrees at 7 bases. This TCR came from a man aged 50 to 60 who had recovered from COVID-19. Material: PBMCs or T cells enriched from blood (not recorded which). The CDR3 protein is CASSLTGVYEQYF. The CDR3, as DNA: TGCGCCAGCAGCTTGACAGGGGTCTACGAGCAGTACTTC. The entire variable domain, with the rest obtained from reference TRBV5-1 and TRBJ2-7, is as follows: KAGVTQTPRYLIKTRGQQVTLSCSPISGHRSVSWYQQTPGQGLQFLFEYFSETQRNKGNFPGRFSGRQFSNSRSEMNVSTLELGDSALYLCASSLTGVYEQYFGPGTRLTVT.